Listed below are T cell receptor beta chains from one sample, sequenced in a study of blood T cell repertoires in COVID-19. Clones were sequenced by immunoSEQ multiplex PCR, and TCRdb holds only the in-frame ones, with some missing. The sample gives 150,000 to 200,000 clones, roughly nine tenths of which show up once; 2.1% is in the top ten. Sequencing was carried out using peripheral blood. The origin of the receptors is a man between 65 and 80 years old with active or convalescent COVID-19. The conserved cysteine and the conserved F or W are not part of the CDR3 here. A D gene is named only where the DNA matches it firmly. The size of a clone is reported for some rows only, either as once, few or many, or as a class for expanded clones.

J,D,size,length,V,CDR3
TRBJ2-1,-,-,13,TRBV5-1,ASSLDERFYNEQF
TRBJ2-5,-,-,11,TRBV29-1,SAKPTGWETQY
TRBJ1-5,TRBD1,-,13,TRBV24-1,ATSEAGGSNQPQH
TRBJ2-3,-,-,12,TRBV2,ASSLLLAADTQY
TRBJ2-7,TRBD1,-,11,TRBV3-1/TRBV3-2,ASSGTGYGEQY
TRBJ2-3,TRBD2,-,18,TRBV7-6,ASSSPPGTSGAPSTDTQY
TRBJ2-3,-,-,13,TRBV6-5,ASSYGGRGTDTQY
TRBJ1-5,-,-,15,TRBV19,ASSTAGTLLRNQPQH
TRBJ2-1,TRBD2,-,15,TRBV24-1,ATTPGLAGYSYNEQF
TRBJ2-1,-,-,13,TRBV5-1,ASSLGRSGYNEQF
TRBJ1-2,-,few,11,TRBV2,ASSEAADYGYT
TRBJ2-7,-,once,14,TRBV5-1,ASSLGGSSPSYEQY
TRBJ2-7,-,-,13,TRBV6-5,ASSYSGRSSDEQY
TRBJ1-5,-,-,13,TRBV9,ASSVAPTGNQPQH
TRBJ2-1,-,-,15,TRBV5-6,ASSFGTGRRGGNEQF
TRBJ1-2,-,-,12,TRBV28,ASSLGAGNYGYT
TRBJ2-1,-,-,9,TRBV10-3,AIRQGNEQF
TRBJ2-1,-,-,11,TRBV25-1,ASSESTSDEQF
TRBJ2-3,-,-,13,TRBV3-1/TRBV3-2,ASSPSTGPRGTQY
TRBJ2-5,-,few,11,TRBV5-6,ASRLRYQETQY
TRBJ1-1,TRBD1,-,12,TRBV11-2,ASSRQGTNTEAF
TRBJ2-7,TRBD1,-,10,TRBV6-6,ASNRGIYEQY
TRBJ2-6,-,once,12,TRBV28,ASSYRAGANVLT
TRBJ2-3,TRBD1,-,12,TRBV3-1/TRBV3-2,ASSQGQGHGTQY
TRBJ1-6,-,-,13,TRBV4-3,ASSHNRDYNSPLH
TRBJ2-1,TRBD1,-,13,TRBV4-1,ASSQPGQGVNEQF
TRBJ1-1,TRBD1,-,13,TRBV5-4,ASSSRDRGDTEAF
TRBJ2-2,-,few,12,TRBV9,ASRETSNTGELF
TRBJ2-3,TRBD1,-,12,TRBV7-2,ASSTRTGKNTQY
TRBJ1-5,-,-,17,TRBV2,ASSESKRGPGYRNQPQH
TRBJ2-3,-,-,13,TRBV6-5,ASSYKGVGSDTQY
TRBJ2-3,TRBD1,-,13,TRBV18,ASIDRAASTDTQY
TRBJ1-2,TRBD1,-,10,TRBV9,ASRGQVYGYT
TRBJ2-1,TRBD1,-,18,TRBV3-1/TRBV3-2,ASSQWGQGRCRLIPYEQF
TRBJ1-4,TRBD1,-,15,TRBV5-4,ASSLEPGGVFEEKLF
TRBJ2-7,TRBD1,-,13,TRBV30,AWSARQGVGSQQY
TRBJ1-2,TRBD1,-,10,TRBV30,ACLRAGGGYT
TRBJ1-3,-,-,15,TRBV7-6,ASSLGHSSISGNTIY
TRBJ1-2,-,-,14,TRBV10-3,AIRAGGSRGFYGYT
TRBJ1-4,-,-,13,TRBV5-1,ASSGRDGPNEKLF
TRBJ2-2,-,few,13,TRBV7-2,ASSLSGKLAGELF
TRBJ2-7,TRBD1,-,13,TRBV28,ASSTAGTGTHEQY
TRBJ1-6,-,-,10,TRBV2,ASSAQEDPLH
TRBJ1-6,-,once,10,TRBV30,AWSAHDSPLH